Listed below are T cell receptor beta chains from one sample, sequenced in a study of CD8+ T cells in alopecia areata. The repertoire was sequenced with immunoSEQ multiplex PCR; TCRdb's copy has only in-frame clones and lacks some. Altogether more than 200,000 clones are present, approximately 67% being singletons, with the ten largest covering roughly 1.2%. The source material was CD4+ T cells sorted from blood, sampled around week 46, from a patient treated with tofacitinib. These TCRs come from a human donor with alopecia areata. CDR3s leave out the opening cysteine and the closing phenylalanine or tryptophan. Each record gives: V gene, CDR3 protein.

TRBV10-3 AISELQGDPYEQY
TRBV19 ASSPAFLMNTEAF
TRBV29-1 SAGGTEAF
TRBV7-2 ASSLENLMNTEAF
TRBV30 AWSVERNQPQH
TRBV2 ASSLDTQGQPQH
TRBV4-3 ASSLSLPRVGFTDTQY
TRBV18 ASSPSGGQETQY
TRBV6-1 ASTEAGPRQGYT
TRBV29-1 SGQGASRDTQY
TRBV19 ASSPPPDRGLDNQPQH
TRBV11-2 ASSLAQGANSPLH
TRBV11-2 ASSLTLNTEAF
TRBV9 ASNKDLNYGYT
TRBV9 ASSVSAGGPHEQY
TRBV4-3 ASSQVKSTEAF
TRBV18 ASSPGVGQGADTQY
TRBV11-2 ASSLAPGTSGGSMQF
TRBV5-1 ASSLALAGVNTGELF
TRBV27 ASTYLTSNEQF
TRBV29-1 SVPRPITSTDTQY
TRBV30 AWSLMGQISYEQY
TRBV5-6 ASSYTSGGRETQY
TRBV12-5 ASAPTGGGYGYT
TRBV9 ASSVTGGNEKLF
TRBV7-6 ASSLASGSSRTQY
TRBV29-1 SATRTGGTDTQY
TRBV2 ASSDTGRGQETQY
TRBV7-6 ASSHGAETQY
TRBV28 ASSLSAGQISYEQY
TRBV11-2 ASSLQQGSYGYT
TRBV29-1 SVESGVGTYEQY
TRBV6-1 ASSEVPGNTEAF
TRBV5-1 ASSPGAGANVLT
TRBV6-4 ASGPNSGANVLT
TRBV30 AWSGSARGTQY
TRBV30 TLGYGYT
TRBV29-1 SVDPSSTEAF
TRBV14 ASSQIQGFADTQY
TRBV2 ASSAGGQPQH
TRBV29-1 SVGGTDDNQPQH
TRBV29-1 SVTGDGYT
TRBV9 ASSLRGNTGELF
TRBV4-3 ASSPGLGGSTYEQY